The entry below gives a single T cell receptor (beta chain) sequence along with its context. The CDR3 consists of 17 residues. Trimming stripped 4 bases from V and 3 bases from J, with 20 bases between. Germline V gene sequence: CDR1 SGHRS, CDR2 YFSETQ. CD8+ and CD4+ blood T cells underwent TCR beta sequencing. The data originate from a study of CD8 T cells in Susac syndrome. With random hexamers, reverse transcription was performed on roughly 0.45 to 1 ug of RNA. An immunoSEQ multiplex PCR generated amplified TCR beta CDR3 products spanning 54 Vbeta and 13 Jbeta. TCRdb ran MiXCR on the immunoSEQ multiplex PCR reads and lists one entry per CDR3 protein. The sample carries under 200,000 distinct CDR3 sequences, about 95% recorded once.

The chain employs TRBV5-1 and TRBJ2-1; the D gene could be TRBD1 or TRBD2 (6 bases each). The TCR sequence derives from a human donor with multiple sclerosis. The sample consisted of CD8+ T cells from PBMCs. The CDR3 nucleotides are TGCGCCAGCAGCCCTGTGGAGGGGGTATTTTTCTACAATGAGCAGTTCTTC. The encoded protein is CASSPVEGVFFYNEQFF.